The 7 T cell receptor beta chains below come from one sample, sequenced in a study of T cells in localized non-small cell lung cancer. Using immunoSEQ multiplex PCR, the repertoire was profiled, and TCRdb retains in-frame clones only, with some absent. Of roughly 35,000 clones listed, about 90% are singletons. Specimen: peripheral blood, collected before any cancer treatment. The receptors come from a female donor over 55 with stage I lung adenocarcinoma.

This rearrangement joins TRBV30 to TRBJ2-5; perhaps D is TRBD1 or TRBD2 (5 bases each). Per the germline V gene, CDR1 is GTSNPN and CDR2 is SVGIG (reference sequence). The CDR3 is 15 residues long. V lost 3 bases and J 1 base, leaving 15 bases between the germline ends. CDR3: CAWREAGTRQETQYF. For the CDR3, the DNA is TGTGCCTGGAGAGAGGCCGGGACCCGCCAAGAGACCCAGTACTTC.

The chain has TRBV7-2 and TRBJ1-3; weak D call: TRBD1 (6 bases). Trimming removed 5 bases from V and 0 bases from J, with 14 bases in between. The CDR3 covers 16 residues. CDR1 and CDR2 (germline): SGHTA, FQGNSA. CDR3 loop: CASSPPTGSSGNTIYF. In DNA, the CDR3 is TGTGCCAGCAGCCCCCCGACAGGAAGCTCTGGAAACACCATATATTTT.

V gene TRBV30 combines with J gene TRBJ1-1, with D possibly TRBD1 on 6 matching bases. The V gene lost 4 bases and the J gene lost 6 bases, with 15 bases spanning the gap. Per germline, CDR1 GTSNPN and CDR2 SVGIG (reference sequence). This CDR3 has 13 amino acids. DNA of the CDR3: TGTGCCTGGACGGCGGTGGGGGCCGCTGAAGCTTTCTTT. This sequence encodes CAWTAVGAAEAFF.

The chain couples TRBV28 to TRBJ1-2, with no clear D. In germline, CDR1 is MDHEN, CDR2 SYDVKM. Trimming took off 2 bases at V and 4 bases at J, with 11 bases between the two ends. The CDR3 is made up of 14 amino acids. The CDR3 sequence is CASSLSRRIYGYTF. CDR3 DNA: TGTGCCAGCAGTTTAAGCCGCCGAATCTATGGCTACACCTTC.

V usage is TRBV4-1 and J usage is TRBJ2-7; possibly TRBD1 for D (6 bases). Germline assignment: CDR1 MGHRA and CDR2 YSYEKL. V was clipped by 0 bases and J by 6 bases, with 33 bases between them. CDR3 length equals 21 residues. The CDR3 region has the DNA TGCGCCAGCAGCCAAGATGACTATGGGGGCACGACCGGTGGGGTGTGGTCCGAGCAGTACTTC. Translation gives CASSQDDYGGTTGGVWSEQYF.

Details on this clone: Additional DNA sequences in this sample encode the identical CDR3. The CDR3 nucleotides read TGTGCCACCAGCAGAGTGTCAGATCAAGAGACCCAGTACTTC. It specifies CATSRVSDQETQYF. This sequence joins TRBV15 and TRBJ2-5, with D unclear. V dropped 1 base and J dropped 2 bases, with 8 bases sitting between them. The CDR3 runs to 14 residues. CDR1 is LNHNV, CDR2 YYDKDF, per germline (reference sequence).

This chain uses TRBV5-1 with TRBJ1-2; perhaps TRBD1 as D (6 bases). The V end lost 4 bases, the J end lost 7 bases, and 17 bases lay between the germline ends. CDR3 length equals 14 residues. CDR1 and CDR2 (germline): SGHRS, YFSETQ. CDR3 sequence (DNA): TGCGCCAGCAGCGTGGCCGGGACACTAACTGGCTACACCTTC. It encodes CASSVAGTLTGYTF.